The 12 T cell receptor beta chains in this list originate from one sample, sequenced in a study of healthy donors' naive CD4 and CD8 T cells. TCR libraries were built from approximately 0.55 ug of total RNA by linear amplification. Each CDR3 protein gets one entry after TCRdb re-called the reads with MiXCR. Of about 200,000 distinct CDR3 sequences detected, over 60% appear once; the ten largest clones hold about 2.1%. The sequencing sample was made of naive CD4+ and CD8+ T cells sorted from blood, pooled from several donors. These receptors all come from a pool of human donors in good health; the sample pools cells from several healthy donors.

The chain employs TRBV5-6 and TRBJ2-5; possible D gene TRBD1, 5 bases. CDR1 SGHDT and CDR2 YYEEEE come from the germline V gene. Trimming left V 0 bases short and J 5 bases short, with 11 bases between. This CDR3 region has 14 residues. The CDR3, as DNA: TGTGCCAGCAGCTTGGTTCAGGGTATGGAGACCCAGTACTTC. Its protein is CASSLVQGMETQYF.

The chain recombines TRBV15 with TRBJ2-3; tentative D call: TRBD2 (5 bases). V lost 1 base to trimming and J lost 2 bases, with 10 bases between them. Germline values: CDR1 LNHNV, CDR2 YYDKDF (reference sequence). CDR3 size: 15 residues. CDR3 coding DNA: TGTGCCACCAGCAGAGCCCCGGGGTCCACAGATACGCAGTATTTT. It yields the protein CATSRAPGSTDTQYF. The complete variable domain, with remaining parts taken from reference TRBV15 and TRBJ2-3, reads DAMVIQNPRYQVTQFGKPVTLSCSQTLNHNVMYWYQQKSSQAPKLLFHYYDKDFNNEADTPDNFQSRRPNTSFCFLDIRSPGLGDTAMYLCATSRAPGSTDTQYFGPGTRLTVL.

V and J are TRBV29-1 and TRBJ1-2, with D hard to call. Trimming left V 1 base short and J 8 bases short, with 14 bases between. Germline V gene data show CDR1 as SQVTM and CDR2 as ANQGSEA. This CDR3 spans 13 amino acids. In nucleotides, the CDR3 is TGCAGCGTTGAAGGACCCCCTAGTAGAGGCTACACCTTC. Translation: CSVEGPPSRGYTF.

V is TRBV29-1 and J is TRBJ2-2; TRBD2 aligns across 8 bases. The germline V gene has CDR1 SQVTM and CDR2 ANQGSEA. J gave up 8 bases and V 7 bases, and 9 bases lay outside the gene matches. The CDR3 consists of 13 residues. The CDR3 reads CSARTSKEGELFF. The CDR3 region has the DNA TGCAGCGCCCGGACTAGCAAGGAGGGGGAGCTGTTTTTT.

This clonotype was found once. The chain has TRBV5-1 and TRBJ2-1; D assignment may be TRBD1 or TRBD2 (5 bases each). Trimming removed 3 bases at V and 0 bases at J, with 10 bases between. From germline, CDR1 is SGHRS and CDR2 YFSETQ. This CDR3 is built from 15 residues. CDR3 protein: CASSSGTGSYNEQFF. CDR3 nucleotides: TGCGCCAGCAGCTCGGGGACCGGCTCCTACAATGAGCAGTTCTTC.

This chain joins TRBV5-6 and TRBJ1-1, with no clear D. CDR3 length: 14 residues. CDR1 and CDR2 from the germline V gene are SGHDT and YYEEEE. The germline V and J ends were trimmed by 1 base and 4 bases, with 11 bases remaining between them. CDR3 loop: CASSLSWIATEAFF. CDR3 DNA: TGTGCCAGCAGCTTGTCTTGGATCGCCACTGAAGCTTTCTTT.

This chain uses TRBV19 with TRBJ2-7, with D unresolved. The CDR3 spans 14 residues. The ends were cut back, 0 bases at V and 1 base at J, with 7 bases in the middle. Germline CDR1 LNHDA, CDR2 SQIVND (reference sequence). The DNA for the CDR3 is TGTGCCAGTAGTATAGAACTTACATCCTACGAGCAGTACTTC. Residues: CASSIELTSYEQYF.

This chain links TRBV29-1 with TRBJ2-3; perhaps TRBD1 as D (6 bases). Per germline, CDR1 SQVTM and CDR2 ANQGSEA. The CDR3 extends over 17 amino acids. Trimming removed 5 bases from V and 1 base from J, with 22 bases in between. This chain's CDR3 is CSVRPLTGLSRTDTQYF. The CDR3 DNA sequence: TGCAGCGTTAGACCCCTCACAGGGTTATCCCGCACAGATACGCAGTATTTT.

The chain joins TRBV11-2 to TRBJ2-7, with TRBD2 as a possible D gene (5 bases). CDR1 is SGHAT and CDR2 is FQNNGV in the germline V gene. With 0 bases removed from V and 2 bases from J, the gap between germline ends came to 20 bases. The CDR3 extends over 18 amino acids. CDR3 coding DNA: TGTGCCAGCAGCTTAGATCGGGGTGGGCGTTCAAAGCCCTACGAGCAGTACTTC. Amino acid sequence: CASSLDRGGRSKPYEQYF.

The CDR3 loop reads CASSWRAPNEQFF. The CDR3 DNA sequence: TGTGCCAGTAGTTGGCGGGCCCCCAATGAGCAGTTCTTC. The chain joins TRBV19 to TRBJ2-1, with D tentatively TRBD2 (5 bases). The length of the CDR3 is 13 residues. Trimming cost V 5 bases and J 6 bases, with 11 bases left between them. Germline V lookup: CDR1 LNHDA, CDR2 SQIVND (reference sequence).

The genes are TRBV29-1 and TRBJ2-7; 9 bases map to TRBD2. CDR3 length: 13 amino acids. Trimming took 3 bases from V and 3 from J; bases not matched to a gene: 3. The germline gives CDR1 SQVTM, CDR2 ANQGSEA. CDR3: CSVEREGGYEQYV. The CDR3 DNA reads TGCAGCGTTGAGCGGGAGGGAGGCTACGAGCAGTACGTC.

The chain combines TRBV20-1 with TRBJ2-2; 7 nucleotides align to TRBD1. Germline-derived CDR1 and CDR2 are DFQATT and SNEGSKA (reference sequence). The V segment lost 3 bases and the J segment 4 bases; nucleotides outside the gene matches: 5. CDR3 length: 14 residues. The CDR3: CSARNPGGTGELFF. The CDR3 DNA sequence: TGCAGTGCTAGGAACCCAGGGGGCACCGGGGAGCTGTTTTTT.